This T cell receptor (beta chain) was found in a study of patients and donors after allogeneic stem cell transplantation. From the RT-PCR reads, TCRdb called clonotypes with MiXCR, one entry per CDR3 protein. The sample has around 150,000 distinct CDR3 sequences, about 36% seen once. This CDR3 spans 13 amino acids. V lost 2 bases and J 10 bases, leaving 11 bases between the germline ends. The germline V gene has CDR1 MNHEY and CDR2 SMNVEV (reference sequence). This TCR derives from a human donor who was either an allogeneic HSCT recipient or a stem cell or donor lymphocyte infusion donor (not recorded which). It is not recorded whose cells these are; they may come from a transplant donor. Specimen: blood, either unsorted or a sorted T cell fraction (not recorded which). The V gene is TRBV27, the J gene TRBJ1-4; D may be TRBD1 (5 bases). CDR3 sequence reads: CASSLDRGGKLFF. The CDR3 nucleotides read TGTGCCAGCAGTTTAGACCGGGGGGGAAAACTGTTTTTT.